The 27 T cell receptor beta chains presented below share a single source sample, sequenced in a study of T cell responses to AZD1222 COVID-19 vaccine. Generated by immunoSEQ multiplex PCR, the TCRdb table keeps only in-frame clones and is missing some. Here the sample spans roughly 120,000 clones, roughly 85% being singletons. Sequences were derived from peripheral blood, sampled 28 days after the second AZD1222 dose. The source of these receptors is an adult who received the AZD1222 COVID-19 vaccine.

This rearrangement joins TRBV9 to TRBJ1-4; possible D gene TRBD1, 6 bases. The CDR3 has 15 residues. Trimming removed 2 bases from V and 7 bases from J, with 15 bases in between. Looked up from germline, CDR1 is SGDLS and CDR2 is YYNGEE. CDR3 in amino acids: CASSVRMGAGEKLFF. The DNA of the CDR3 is TGTGCCAGCAGCGTGCGGATGGGGGCTGGTGAAAAACTGTTTTTT.

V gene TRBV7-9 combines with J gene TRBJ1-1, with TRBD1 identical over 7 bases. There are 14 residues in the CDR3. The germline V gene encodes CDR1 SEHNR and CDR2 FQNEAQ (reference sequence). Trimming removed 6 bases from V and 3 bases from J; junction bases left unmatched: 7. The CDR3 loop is CASRLTGTDTEAFF. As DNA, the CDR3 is TGTGCCAGCAGACTTACCGGGACAGACACTGAAGCTTTCTTT. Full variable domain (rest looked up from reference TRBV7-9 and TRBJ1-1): DTGVSQNPRHKITKRGQNVTFRCDPISEHNRLYWYRQTLGQGPEFLTYFQNEAQLEKSRLLSDRFSAERPKGSFSTLEIQRTEQGDSAMYLCASRLTGTDTEAFFGQGTRLTVV.

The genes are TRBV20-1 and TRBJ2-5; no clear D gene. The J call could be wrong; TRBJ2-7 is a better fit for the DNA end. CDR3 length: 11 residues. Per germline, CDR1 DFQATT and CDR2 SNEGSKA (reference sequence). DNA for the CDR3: TGCAGTGCTAGAGAGTTGTACGAGCAGTACTTC. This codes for CSARELYEQYF.

The CDR3: CASSQDVTDTQYF. The CDR3 DNA reads TGTGCCAGCAGCCAAGATGTCACAGATACGCAGTATTTT. The chain recombines TRBV4-2 with TRBJ2-3; D ambiguous. V was cut by 0 bases and J by 2 bases, with 3 bases left in between. The CDR3 has 13 residues. CDR1 is LGHNA and CDR2 is YNFKEQ in the germline V gene.

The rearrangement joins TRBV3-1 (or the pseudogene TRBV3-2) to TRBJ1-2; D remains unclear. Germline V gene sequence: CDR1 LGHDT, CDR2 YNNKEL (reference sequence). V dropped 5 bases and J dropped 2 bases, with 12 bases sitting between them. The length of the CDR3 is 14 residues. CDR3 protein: CASSGFGANYGYTF. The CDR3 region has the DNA TGTGCCAGCAGCGGATTTGGCGCCAACTATGGCTACACCTTC.

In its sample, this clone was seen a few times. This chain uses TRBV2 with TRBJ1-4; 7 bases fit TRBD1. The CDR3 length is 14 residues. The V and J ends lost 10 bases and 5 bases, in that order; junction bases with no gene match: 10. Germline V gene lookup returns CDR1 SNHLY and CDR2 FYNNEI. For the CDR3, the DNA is TGTGCCACCCTGCCGGACAGGTTAAATGAAAAACTGTTTTTT. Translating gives CATLPDRLNEKLFF.

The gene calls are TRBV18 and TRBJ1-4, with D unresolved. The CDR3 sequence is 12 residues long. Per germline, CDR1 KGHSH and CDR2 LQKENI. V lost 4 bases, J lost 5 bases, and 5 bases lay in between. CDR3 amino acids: CASSRGNEKLFF. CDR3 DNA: TGTGCCAGCTCACGAGGGAATGAAAAACTGTTTTTT.

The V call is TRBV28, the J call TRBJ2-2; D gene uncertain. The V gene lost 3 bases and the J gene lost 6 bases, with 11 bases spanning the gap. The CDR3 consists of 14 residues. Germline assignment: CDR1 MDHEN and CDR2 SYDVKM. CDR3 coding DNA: TGTGCCAGCAGTTTTCCCTATAGAGCCGGGGAGCTGTTTTTT. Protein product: CASSFPYRAGELFF. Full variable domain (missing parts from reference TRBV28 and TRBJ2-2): DVKVTQSSRYLVKRTGEKVFLECVQDMDHENMFWYRQDPGLGLRLIYFSYDVKMKEKGDIPEGYSVSREKKERFSLILESASTNQTSMYLCASSFPYRAGELFFGEGSRLTVL.

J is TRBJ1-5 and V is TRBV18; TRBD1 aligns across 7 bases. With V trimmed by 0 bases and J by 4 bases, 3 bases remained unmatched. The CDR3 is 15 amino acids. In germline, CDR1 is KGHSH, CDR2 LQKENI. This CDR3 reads CASSPPGTDNQPQHF. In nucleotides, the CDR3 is TGTGCCAGCTCACCACCTGGGACAGATAATCAGCCCCAGCATTTT.

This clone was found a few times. The CDR3 here is CASATGLVTDTQYF. The CDR3 DNA reads TGTGCTAGTGCCACGGGACTTGTGACAGATACGCAGTATTTT. The chain links TRBV12-5 to TRBJ2-3; D may be TRBD2 (6 bases). This CDR3 spans 14 amino acids. V was clipped by 7 bases and J by 3 bases, with 14 bases between them. Germline V gives CDR1 LGHNT, CDR2 FRNRAP. The full variable domain, in which reference TRBV12-5 and TRBJ2-3 provide the parts outside the CDR3, is DARVTQTPRHKVTEMGQEVTMRCQPILGHNTVFWYRQTMMQGLELLAYFRNRAPLDDSGMPKDRFSAEMPDATLATLKIQPSEPRDSAVYFCASATGLVTDTQYFGPGTRLTVL.

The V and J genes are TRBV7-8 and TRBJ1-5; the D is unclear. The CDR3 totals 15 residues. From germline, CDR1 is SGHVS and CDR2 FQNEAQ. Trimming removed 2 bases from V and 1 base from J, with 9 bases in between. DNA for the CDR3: TGTGCCAGCAGCTTACGGGAGGGAAGCAATCAGCCCCAGCATTTT. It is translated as CASSLREGSNQPQHF.

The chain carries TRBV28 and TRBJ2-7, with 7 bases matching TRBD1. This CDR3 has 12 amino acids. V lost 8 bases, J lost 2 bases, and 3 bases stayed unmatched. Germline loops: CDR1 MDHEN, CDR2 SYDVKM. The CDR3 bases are TGTGCCAGCCTCAGGGGGACCTACGAGCAGTACTTC. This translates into CASLRGTYEQYF.

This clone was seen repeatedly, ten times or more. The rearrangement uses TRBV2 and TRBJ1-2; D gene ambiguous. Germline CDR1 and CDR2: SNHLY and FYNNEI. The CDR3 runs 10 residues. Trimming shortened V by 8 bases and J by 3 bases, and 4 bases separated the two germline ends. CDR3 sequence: CASADYGYTF. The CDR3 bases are TGTGCCAGCGCGGACTATGGCTACACCTTC.

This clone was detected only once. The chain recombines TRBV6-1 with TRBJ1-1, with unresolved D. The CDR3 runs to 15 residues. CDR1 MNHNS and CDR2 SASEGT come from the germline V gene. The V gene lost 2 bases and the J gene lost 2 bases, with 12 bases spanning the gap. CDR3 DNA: TGTGCCAGCAGTGAAATCAGTCTCGGAAACACTGAAGCTTTCTTT. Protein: CASSEISLGNTEAFF.

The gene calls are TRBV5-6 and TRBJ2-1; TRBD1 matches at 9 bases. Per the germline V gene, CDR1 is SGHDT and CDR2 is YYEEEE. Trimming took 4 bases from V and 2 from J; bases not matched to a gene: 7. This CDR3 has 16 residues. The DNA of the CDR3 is TGTGCCAGCAGCCGAGGGACAGGGAGGCCCTACAATGAGCAGTTCTTC. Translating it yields CASSRGTGRPYNEQFF.

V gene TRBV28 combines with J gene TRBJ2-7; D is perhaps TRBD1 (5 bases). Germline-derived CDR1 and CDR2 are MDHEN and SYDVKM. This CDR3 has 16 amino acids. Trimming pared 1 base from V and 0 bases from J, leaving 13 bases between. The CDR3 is CASSLLQGIASYEQYF. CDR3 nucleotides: TGTGCCAGCAGTTTATTGCAGGGCATTGCCTCCTACGAGCAGTACTTC.

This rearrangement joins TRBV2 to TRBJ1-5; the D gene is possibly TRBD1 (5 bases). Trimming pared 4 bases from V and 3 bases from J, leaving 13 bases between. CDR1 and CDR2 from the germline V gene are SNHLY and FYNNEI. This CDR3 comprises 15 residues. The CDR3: CASSGQGNNNQPQHF. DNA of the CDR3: TGTGCCAGCAGTGGGCAGGGTAATAACAATCAGCCCCAGCATTTT.

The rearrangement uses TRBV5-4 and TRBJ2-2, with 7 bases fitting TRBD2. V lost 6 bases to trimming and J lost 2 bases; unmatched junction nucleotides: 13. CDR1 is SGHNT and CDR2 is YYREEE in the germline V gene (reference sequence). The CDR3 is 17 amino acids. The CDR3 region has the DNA TGTGCCAGCACCCACTCCAGGACGGGGGGAAACACCGGGGAGCTGTTTTTT. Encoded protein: CASTHSRTGGNTGELFF.

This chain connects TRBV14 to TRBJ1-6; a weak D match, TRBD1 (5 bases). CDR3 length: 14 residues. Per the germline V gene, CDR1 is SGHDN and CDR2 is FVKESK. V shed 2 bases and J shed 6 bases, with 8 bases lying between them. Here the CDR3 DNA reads TGTGCCAGCAGCCAACCGGGACCTAATTCACCCCTCCACTTT. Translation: CASSQPGPNSPLHF.

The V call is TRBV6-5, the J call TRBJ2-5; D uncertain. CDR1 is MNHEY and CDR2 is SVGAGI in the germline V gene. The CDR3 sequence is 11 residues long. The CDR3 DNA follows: TGTGGGGTTACCGATTGGGAGACCCAGTACTTC. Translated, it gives CGVTDWETQYF.

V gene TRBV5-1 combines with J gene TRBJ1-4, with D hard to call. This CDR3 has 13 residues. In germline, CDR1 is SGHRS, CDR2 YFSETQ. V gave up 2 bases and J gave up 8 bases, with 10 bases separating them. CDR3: CASSFAPPEKLFF. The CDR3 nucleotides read TGCGCCAGCAGCTTTGCCCCCCCCGAAAAACTGTTTTTT.

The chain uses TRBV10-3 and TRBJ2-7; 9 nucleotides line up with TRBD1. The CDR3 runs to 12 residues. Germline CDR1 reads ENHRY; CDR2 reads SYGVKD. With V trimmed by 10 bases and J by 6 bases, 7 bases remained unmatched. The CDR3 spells CATSRDRVEQYF. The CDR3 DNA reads TGTGCCACCAGCCGGGACAGGGTCGAGCAGTACTTC.

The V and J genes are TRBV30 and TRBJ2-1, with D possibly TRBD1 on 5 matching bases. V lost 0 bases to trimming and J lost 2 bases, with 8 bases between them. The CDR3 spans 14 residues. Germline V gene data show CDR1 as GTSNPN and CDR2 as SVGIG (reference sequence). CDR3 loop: CAWSVGETYNEQFF. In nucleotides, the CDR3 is TGTGCCTGGAGTGTAGGGGAAACCTACAATGAGCAGTTCTTC. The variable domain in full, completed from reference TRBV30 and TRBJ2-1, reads SQTIHQWPATLVQPVGSPLSLECTVEGTSNPNLYWYRQAAGRGLQLLFYSVGIGQISSEVPQNLSASRPQDRQFILSSKKLLLSDSGFYLCAWSVGETYNEQFFGPGTRLTVL.

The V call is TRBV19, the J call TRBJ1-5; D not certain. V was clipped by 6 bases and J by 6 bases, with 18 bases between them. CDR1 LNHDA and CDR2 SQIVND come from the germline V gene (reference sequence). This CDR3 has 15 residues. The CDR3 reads CASSSDTRLPQPQHF. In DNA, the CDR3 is TGTGCCAGTAGCAGTGACACGAGATTGCCTCAGCCCCAGCATTTT.

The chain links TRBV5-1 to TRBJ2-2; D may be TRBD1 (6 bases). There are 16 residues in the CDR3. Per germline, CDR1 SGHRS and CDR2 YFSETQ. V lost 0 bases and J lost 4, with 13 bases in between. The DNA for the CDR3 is TGCGCCAGCAGCTTGGAGGGCAGGGGCGCCACCGGGGAGCTGTTTTTT. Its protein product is CASSLEGRGATGELFF.

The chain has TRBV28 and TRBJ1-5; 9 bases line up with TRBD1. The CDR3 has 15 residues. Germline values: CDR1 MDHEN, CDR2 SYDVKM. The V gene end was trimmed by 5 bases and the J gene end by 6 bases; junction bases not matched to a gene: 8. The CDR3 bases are TGTGCCAGCAGTGCCCCACAGGGGGCGGGTCAGCCCCAGCATTTT. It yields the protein CASSAPQGAGQPQHF.

CDR3 amino acids: CASSLGGSTEAFF. CDR3 coding DNA: TGTGCCAGCAGCTTAGGGGGCAGCACTGAAGCTTTCTTT. The chain recombines TRBV7-2 with TRBJ1-1; tentatively, D is TRBD1 (5 bases). The length of the CDR3 is 13 residues. The ends were cut back, 1 base at V and 4 bases at J, with 7 bases in the middle. Germline V gives CDR1 SGHTA, CDR2 FQGNSA.